What follows describes a single T cell receptor beta chain. Its specificity is unknown. These data belong to a study of T cell repertoires in ileal Crohn's disease. Study results and limitations: Clonal expansions were more frequent in active smokers than non-smokers at surgery. Every patient over 26.8% clonality showed endoscopic recurrence.

Looked up from germline, CDR1 is SSHAT and CDR2 is FNYEAQ (reference sequence). The CDR3 totals 18 residues. Trimming pared 1 base from V and 1 base from J, leaving 19 bases between. Some clones are missing from TCRdb's copy, which holds only in-frame ones; the method was immunoSEQ multiplex PCR. The sample comprises roughly 14,000 clones, about 82% of which are singletons, and 6% to 6.5% rests with the top ten. The receptor was isolated from an adult with Crohn's disease. The rearrangement uses TRBV7-7 and TRBJ1-1; possibly TRBD1 for D (6 bases). Sequencing used ileal tissue. As DNA, the CDR3 is TGTGCCAGCAGCTTAGTATTCTTCAGGGGTCGACGGAACACTGAAGCTTTCTTT. Translation: CASSLVFFRGRRNTEAFF.